Listed below are T cell receptor beta chains from one sample, sequenced in a study of blood T cell repertoires in COVID-19. Repertoires were generated with immunoSEQ multiplex PCR, while TCRdb's copy carries only in-frame clones and drops some. The sample consists of around 59,000 clones, 70% to 75% of them appearing once. The sequencing sample was made of peripheral blood. These TCRs come from a woman aged 45-65 years with active or convalescent COVID-19. The CDR3 runs from the conserved cysteine through the conserved F or W. Fields, in order: J gene, clone size, CDR3 length, D gene, V gene, CDR3 DNA, CDR3 protein. A D gene is named only where the DNA matches it firmly. Size is omitted from some rows. Given values are once, few, many or a class for expanded clones.

J: TRBJ2-7
size: once
length: 15
D: TRBD1
V: TRBV6-5
DNA: TGTGCCAGCAAGGTTCCGGGACAGGGTTGGTACGAGCAGTACTTC
CDR3: CASKVPGQGWYEQYF

J: TRBJ2-2
size: NA
length: 14
D: NA
V: TRBV28
DNA: TGTGCCAGCAGCCTATTCACTGGCACCGGGGAGCTGTTTTTT
CDR3: CASSLFTGTGELFF

J: TRBJ1-4
size: few
length: 15
D: TRBD1
V: TRBV2
DNA: TGTGCCAGCAGATACCAGACAGGGACTAATGAAAAACTGTTTTTT
CDR3: CASRYQTGTNEKLFF

J: TRBJ2-7
size: NA
length: 15
D: TRBD1
V: TRBV6-5
DNA: TGTGCCAGCAGTTACTCCTCGGGACAGCACTACGAGCAGTACTTC
CDR3: CASSYSSGQHYEQYF

J: TRBJ1-2
size: NA
length: 14
D: NA
V: TRBV7-2
DNA: TGTGCCAGCAGCCGGATTCAGGGGCTGTATGGCTACACCTTC
CDR3: CASSRIQGLYGYTF

J: TRBJ1-5
size: NA
length: 14
D: TRBD1
V: TRBV28
DNA: TGTGCCAGCAGTTCGTACAGGGGCCCGGAGCCCCAGCATTTT
CDR3: CASSSYRGPEPQHF

J: TRBJ2-2
size: many
length: 13
D: TRBD2
V: TRBV7-9
DNA: TGTGCCAGCATGGGTAGCGGGACCGGGGAGCTGTTTTTT
CDR3: CASMGSGTGELFF

J: TRBJ2-7
size: NA
length: 15
D: TRBD1
V: TRBV5-1
DNA: TGCGCCAGCAGCTTGGAGACAGGGGGCACCTACGAGCAGTACTTC
CDR3: CASSLETGGTYEQYF

J: TRBJ1-5
size: NA
length: 17
D: NA
V: TRBV10-2
DNA: TGCGCCAGCCGGCCTGGCCAGGGCCGCTTTAGCAATCAGCCCCAGCATTTT
CDR3: CASRPGQGRFSNQPQHF

J: TRBJ2-1
size: NA
length: 14
D: TRBD2
V: TRBV15
DNA: TGTGCCGCCAGCAGAGGACTAGCGGGAAATGAGCAGTTCTTC
CDR3: CAASRGLAGNEQFF

J: TRBJ1-5
size: NA
length: 11
D: NA
V: TRBV20-1
DNA: TGCAGTGCTAGGAGTAGTCAGCCCCAGCATTTT
CDR3: CSARSSQPQHF

J: TRBJ1-1
size: NA
length: 13
D: NA
V: TRBV11-2
DNA: TGTGCCAGCAGTTTCGGTCCGGGGGCTGAAGCTTTCTTT
CDR3: CASSFGPGAEAFF

J: TRBJ1-1
size: NA
length: 12
D: NA
V: TRBV12-3/TRBV12-4
DNA: TGTGCCAGCAGTTTCCCCTACACTGAAGCTTTCTTT
CDR3: CASSFPYTEAFF

J: TRBJ2-6
size: NA
length: 16
D: TRBD2
V: TRBV28
DNA: TGTGCCAGCAGGGTAGCGGGTTACTCTGGGGCCAACGTCCTGACTTTC
CDR3: CASRVAGYSGANVLTF

J: TRBJ1-2
size: NA
length: 16
D: TRBD1
V: TRBV28
DNA: TGTGCCAGCAGTTCCTTATTGGGACAGGGTTTCTATGGCTACACCTTC
CDR3: CASSSLLGQGFYGYTF

J: TRBJ1-1
size: NA
length: 15
D: TRBD1
V: TRBV6-1
DNA: TGTGCCAGCAGTGAGGTTGACAGGGGGTATACTGAAGCTTTCTTT
CDR3: CASSEVDRGYTEAFF

J: TRBJ2-3
size: NA
length: 14
D: NA
V: TRBV29-1
DNA: TGCAGCGTTTTCGTTCGAGGTAGCACAGATACGCAGTATTTT
CDR3: CSVFVRGSTDTQYF

J: TRBJ2-1
size: NA
length: 15
D: TRBD2
V: TRBV5-1
DNA: TGCGCCAGCAGATTCGGACTAGGGGAATGGGATGAGCAGTTCTTC
CDR3: CASRFGLGEWDEQFF

J: TRBJ2-7
size: NA
length: 13
D: NA
V: TRBV19
DNA: TGTGCCAGTAGTATTAAAAACTTCTACGAGCAGTACTTC
CDR3: CASSIKNFYEQYF

J: TRBJ1-2
size: NA
length: 15
D: NA
V: TRBV19
DNA: TGTGCCAGTAGTATATCGGCCAGGGCGATCTATGGCTACACCTTC
CDR3: CASSISARAIYGYTF

J: TRBJ2-1
size: few
length: 13
D: NA
V: TRBV10-1
DNA: TGCGCCAGCAGTGAGTCGAGTCGAAATGAGCAGTTCTTC
CDR3: CASSESSRNEQFF

J: TRBJ2-5
size: NA
length: 14
D: TRBD1
V: TRBV5-6
DNA: TGTGCCAGCAGCTGGGGGACAGGGCAAGAGACCCAGTACTTC
CDR3: CASSWGTGQETQYF

J: TRBJ1-3
size: once
length: 17
D: TRBD1
V: TRBV5-6
DNA: TGTGCCAGCAGCTTGGCCGTCCGGACAGGGATTAGGAACACCATATATTTT
CDR3: CASSLAVRTGIRNTIYF

J: TRBJ1-2
size: NA
length: 15
D: NA
V: TRBV6-1
DNA: TGTGCCAGCAGTGAAGCGTTACAGGACAGCTATGGCTACACCTTC
CDR3: CASSEALQDSYGYTF

J: TRBJ1-2
size: NA
length: 16
D: TRBD1
V: TRBV28
DNA: TGTGCCAGCAGTCGTGCCGGTGACAGGGGCGTGGGTGGCTACACCTTC
CDR3: CASSRAGDRGVGGYTF

J: TRBJ1-4
size: NA
length: 14
D: NA
V: TRBV18
DNA: TGTGCCAGCTCACCATCCTCCAGAAATGAAAAACTGTTTTTT
CDR3: CASSPSSRNEKLFF

J: TRBJ1-6
size: many
length: 17
D: NA
V: TRBV5-4
DNA: TGTGCCAGCAGCTCAGGTTTTAAGACCTCAGATAATTCACCCCTCCACTTT
CDR3: CASSSGFKTSDNSPLHF

J: TRBJ1-4
size: NA
length: 15
D: NA
V: TRBV7-8
DNA: TGTGCCAGCAGCTTGCTGGGACAAATTAATGAAAAACTGTTTTTT
CDR3: CASSLLGQINEKLFF

J: TRBJ2-7
size: NA
length: 15
D: TRBD2
V: TRBV6-5
DNA: TGTGCCAGCAGTTACATGATAGCGGGTTCCTACGAGCAGTACTTC
CDR3: CASSYMIAGSYEQYF

J: TRBJ2-2
size: NA
length: 14
D: NA
V: TRBV29-1
DNA: TGCAGCGCTCGGACAGACGCGAACACCGGGGAGCTGTTTTTT
CDR3: CSARTDANTGELFF

J: TRBJ2-5
size: NA
length: 17
D: TRBD2
V: TRBV18
DNA: TGTGCCAGCTCACCCGACTGGGGTAGCGGGAGTAAAGAGACCCAGTACTTC
CDR3: CASSPDWGSGSKETQYF

J: TRBJ2-7
size: NA
length: 16
D: TRBD1
V: TRBV7-6
DNA: TGTGCCAGCAGCCGAGCCCCGGGACAGGAGGATCACGAGCAGTACTTC
CDR3: CASSRAPGQEDHEQYF

J: TRBJ1-1
size: NA
length: 15
D: TRBD1
V: TRBV16
DNA: TGTGCCAGCAGCCACCTCAGGGGGATGAACACTGAAGCTTTCTTT
CDR3: CASSHLRGMNTEAFF

J: TRBJ2-4
size: medium-sized
length: 16
D: TRBD2
V: TRBV5-1
DNA: TGCGCCAGCAGCTCTGCAGCGGGATGGACCAAAAACATTCAGTACTTC
CDR3: CASSSAAGWTKNIQYF

J: TRBJ1-6
size: NA
length: 14
D: NA
V: TRBV2
DNA: TGTGCCAGCAGTTACCGGGACAAAAAGCAACCCCTCCACTTT
CDR3: CASSYRDKKQPLHF

J: TRBJ1-3
size: few
length: 16
D: NA
V: TRBV5-6
DNA: TGTGCCAGCAGCTTGACCGCAGGAGGAGGAGGAAACACCATATATTTT
CDR3: CASSLTAGGGGNTIYF

J: TRBJ2-7
size: NA
length: 14
D: NA
V: TRBV18
DNA: TGTGCCAGCTCACCACCCGATAGCTCCTACGAGCAGTACTTC
CDR3: CASSPPDSSYEQYF